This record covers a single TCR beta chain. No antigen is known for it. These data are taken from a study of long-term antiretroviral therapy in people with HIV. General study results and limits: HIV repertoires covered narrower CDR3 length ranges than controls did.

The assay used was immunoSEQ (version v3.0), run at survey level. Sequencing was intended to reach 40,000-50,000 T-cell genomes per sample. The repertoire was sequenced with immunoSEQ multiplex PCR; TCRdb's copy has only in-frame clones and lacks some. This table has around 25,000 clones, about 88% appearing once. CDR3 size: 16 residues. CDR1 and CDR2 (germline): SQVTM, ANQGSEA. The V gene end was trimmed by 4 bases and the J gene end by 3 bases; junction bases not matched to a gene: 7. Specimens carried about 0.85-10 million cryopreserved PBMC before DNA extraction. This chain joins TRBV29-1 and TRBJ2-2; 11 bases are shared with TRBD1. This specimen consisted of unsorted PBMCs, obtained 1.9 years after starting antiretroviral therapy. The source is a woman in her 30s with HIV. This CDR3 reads CSVVVRTGGDTGELFF. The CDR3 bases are TGCAGCGTTGTAGTAAGGACAGGGGGCGACACCGGGGAGCTGTTTTTT.